Presented here are 9 T cell receptor beta chains from one specimen sequenced in a study of response to subunit inactivated influenza vaccine. TCRdb recomputed calls from the RT-PCR reads with MiXCR, one row per CDR3 protein. Of roughly 500,000 distinct CDR3 sequences listed, about 15% are singletons. The source material was CD4+ T cells sorted from PBMCs, sampled approximately 25 months after vaccination. Receptors were obtained from a man aged 45 to 70 who received an inactivated influenza vaccine.

The CDR3 DNA sequence: TGTGCCAGCAGTTCCCGATTGACAGGGGCGGGTAGCGAGCAGTACTTC. It encodes CASSSRLTGAGSEQYF. The chain links TRBV6-5 to TRBJ2-7; TRBD1 aligns across 8 bases. The length of the CDR3 is 16 residues. The V gene's germline CDR1 is MNHEY and CDR2 SVGAGI. V was pared by 4 bases and J by 6 bases, with 14 bases of the junction left unmatched.

This sequence joins TRBV29-1 and TRBJ1-2; the D gene is possibly TRBD1 (6 bases). The CDR3 spans 12 residues. Germline assignment: CDR1 SQVTM and CDR2 ANQGSEA. The CDR3: CTIGGGLAGYTF. CDR3 DNA: TGCACCATCGGGGGCGGTTTGGCTGGCTACACCTTC.

This clonotype was observed a handful of times. The chain couples TRBV5-6 to TRBJ1-3, with D uncertain. CDR1 is SGHDT, CDR2 YYEEEE, per germline. V lost 0 bases to trimming and J lost 4 bases, with 8 bases between them. CDR3 length: 14 residues. CDR3 sequence reads: CASSLAIGGNTIYF. The CDR3 DNA sequence: TGTGCCAGCAGCTTGGCCATCGGAGGAAACACCATATATTTT. The entire variable domain, with the rest obtained from reference TRBV5-6 and TRBJ1-3, is as follows: DAGVTQSPTHLIKTRGQQVTLRCSPKSGHDTVSWYQQALGQGPQFIFQYYEEEERQRGNFPDRFSGHQFPNYSSELNVNALLLGDSALYLCASSLAIGGNTIYFGEGSWLTVV.

This clonotype showed up just a few times. This chain uses TRBV6-2 or TRBV6-3 with TRBJ2-7; perhaps D is TRBD1 or TRBD2 (5 bases each). The germline V and J ends were trimmed by 2 bases and 3 bases, with 8 bases remaining between them. The CDR3 covers 13 residues. Per the germline V gene, CDR1 is MNHEY and CDR2 is SVGEGT. CDR3 region: CASSYGTNYEQYF. The CDR3, as DNA: TGTGCCAGCAGTTACGGGACGAACTACGAGCAGTACTTC.

This clonotype was observed many times. The CDR3 reads CSAPPLTSDTQYF. Written as DNA, the CDR3 is TGCAGTGCTCCTCCCTTAACATCCGATACGCAGTATTTT. The chain uses TRBV20-1 and TRBJ2-3; D gene ambiguous. V was cut by 5 bases and J by 6 bases, with 15 bases left in between. The CDR3 length is 13 residues. In germline, CDR1 is DFQATT, CDR2 SNEGSKA (reference sequence).

This rearrangement joins TRBV24-1 to TRBJ2-1; 9 nucleotides line up with TRBD2. CDR1 KGHDR and CDR2 SFDVKD come from the germline V gene. The CDR3 extends over 16 amino acids. J lost 6 bases, V lost 3 bases, and 8 bases had no gene match. CDR3 in amino acids: CATSDDRGRVRNEQFF. Here the CDR3 DNA reads TGTGCCACCAGTGATGATCGCGGGAGGGTGCGCAATGAGCAGTTCTTC.

This clonotype was recorded at least ten times. The rearrangement joins TRBV4-1 to TRBJ2-3; D may be TRBD1 (6 bases). The V gene's germline CDR1 is MGHRA and CDR2 YSYEKL. The CDR3 extends over 15 amino acids. Trimming took off 4 bases at V and 0 bases at J, with 11 bases between the two ends. Here the CDR3 DNA reads TGCGCCAGCAGCCGCATACAGGGTAGCACAGATACGCAGTATTTT. This encodes CASSRIQGSTDTQYF.

This chain links TRBV9 with TRBJ2-3; D not resolved. Germline assignment: CDR1 SGDLS and CDR2 YYNGEE. The ends were cut back, 0 bases at V and 1 base at J, with 6 bases in the middle. The CDR3 sequence is 14 residues long. The CDR3 bases are TGTGCCAGCAGCGTAGAAGAGCGCACAGATACGCAGTATTTT. It yields the protein CASSVEERTDTQYF.

J is TRBJ2-1 and V is TRBV4-3; 7 bases align to TRBD2. The CDR3 loop spans 16 amino acids. CDR1 is LGHNA, CDR2 YSLEER, per germline. Trimming at V came to 2 bases and at J to 8 bases, leaving 12 bases not matched to a gene. The CDR3 sequence: CASSQNPKLGGDEQFF. CDR3 coding DNA: TGCGCCAGCAGCCAAAACCCCAAGCTGGGGGGGGATGAGCAGTTCTTC.